The entry below gives a single T cell receptor beta chain sequence along with its context. This record comes from a study of control samples from healthy donors and cancer patients. Germline trimming cut 8 bases from V and 0 bases from J; bases unmatched to any gene: 9. The germline CDR1 and CDR2 sequences are LNHDA and SQIVND (reference sequence). The CDR3 is 16 residues long. Some clones are missing from TCRdb's copy, which holds only in-frame ones; the method was immunoSEQ multiplex PCR. The table has about 89,000 clones, approximately 86% seen once. V gene TRBV19 combines with J gene TRBJ2-2, with 7 bases aligning to TRBD1. The sample comprised blood. This receptor was identified in a man aged 30-40 years in good health. In DNA, the CDR3 is TGTGCCAGTCTACGGGACAGCAGCTCGAACACCGGGGAGCTGTTTTTT. It translates to CASLRDSSSNTGELFF.